This TCR beta chain was found in a study of T cell responses to AZD1222 COVID-19 vaccine. Overall study results and limits: Close to half of spike-specific TCRs reportedly recognize unmutated variant regions. Vaccination with two AZD1222 doses was followed by a rise in Spike-specific TCR breadth and depth. AZD1222 recipients seropositive at baseline numbered only 6 or 7.

Per germline, CDR1 MNHEY and CDR2 SVGAGI. The CDR3 has 14 amino acids. The ends were cut back, 8 bases at V and 4 bases at J, with 17 bases in the middle. This table comes from immunoSEQ multiplex PCR, and its TCRdb copy is limited to in-frame clones, with some not included. The sample comprises more than 150,000 clones, around 90% of which are singletons, and approximately 1.9% rests with the top ten. Researchers grouped second doses given at about 4 or about 12 weeks into one pool. Details on this clone: Its antigen is not identified.

The source of this sequence is an adult who received the AZD1222 COVID-19 vaccine. This sequence joins TRBV6-5 and TRBJ1-2, with D maybe TRBD1 (6 bases). This specimen consisted of peripheral blood, obtained 28 days after the second AZD1222 dose. CDR3 in DNA: TGTGCCAGCCCTTCGGGGGCGTCCTTCTATGGCTACACCTTC. Amino acid sequence: CASPSGASFYGYTF.